This T cell receptor beta chain was sequenced during a study of blood T cell repertoires in COVID-19. Study summary: Sites across the United States, Italy and Spain contributed samples from acute and convalescent COVID-19.

V lost 4 bases, J lost 5 bases, and 16 bases stayed unmatched. In germline, CDR1 is SGHRS, CDR2 YFSETQ. The CDR3 totals 18 residues. The table lists this clone with a few counts. Per the study methods: It was from reference gene primer amplification that nucleated cell counts were estimated. The protocol was immunoSEQ multiplex PCR, while the TCRdb copy is restricted to in-frame clones and leaves out a portion. V and J calls and clone size are given by that table; D and trimming were obtained from the DNA. This table has about 150,000 clones, around nine tenths appearing once. The clonotype comes from a man between 60 and 75 years old with COVID-19, enrolled during active disease. The chain combines TRBV5-1 with TRBJ2-5, with TRBD2 identical over 11 bases. The specimen was peripheral blood. Here the CDR3 reads CASSLRSGTSGLPETQYF. CDR3 bases: TGCGCCAGCAGCCTCCGGTCCGGGACTAGCGGCCTTCCGGAGACCCAGTACTTC.